The clone carrying this T cell receptor beta chain appeared a few times. No antigen is known for it. The data stem from a study of beta chain features in type 1 diabetes. About the study: Age, gender and cell yields were similar between patients and healthy donors. Across all samples, some 98 million sorted cells were examined. Whole-study results and caveats: The study found that naive, central memory and Treg TCRB repertoires appeared more similar in patients than in healthy donors. PCR may have favored shorter templates equally in patients and controls. Shorter TCRB CDR3s, moderately but significantly so, were found in Type 1 diabetes patients in all four CD4+ subsets.

The isolated RNA, all of it, was reverse transcribed, so expressed TCRB transcripts were what got sequenced. Produced via immunoSEQ multiplex PCR; TCRdb's table is partial and in-frame only. Of a few hundred thousand clones listed, roughly an eighth are singletons. The germline V gene encodes CDR1 SGHNT and CDR2 YYREEE (reference sequence). V was pared by 0 bases and J by 4 bases, with 10 bases between. The length of the CDR3 is 14 residues. This sequence originates from a man between 25 and 39 years old with type 1 diabetes. The rearrangement joins TRBV5-4 to TRBJ2-5; TRBD1 is a possible D gene (5 bases). Input material: naive CD4+ T cells from blood. The CDR3 loop reads CASSLAFRGETQYF. CDR3 in DNA: TGTGCCAGCAGCTTGGCCTTTAGGGGAGAGACCCAGTACTTC.